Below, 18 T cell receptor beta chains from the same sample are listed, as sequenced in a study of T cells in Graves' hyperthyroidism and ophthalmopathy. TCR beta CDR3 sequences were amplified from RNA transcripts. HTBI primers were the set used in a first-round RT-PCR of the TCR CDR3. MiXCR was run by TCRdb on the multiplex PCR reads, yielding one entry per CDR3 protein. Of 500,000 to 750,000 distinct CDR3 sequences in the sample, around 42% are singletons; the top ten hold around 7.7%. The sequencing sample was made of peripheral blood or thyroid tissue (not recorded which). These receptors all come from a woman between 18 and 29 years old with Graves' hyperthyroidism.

CDR3 loop: CASSLGTTGKGPGNTIYF. As DNA, the CDR3 is TGTGCCAGCAGCCTGGGGACAACCGGGAAGGGGCCTGGAAACACCATATATTTT. V is TRBV5-6 and J is TRBJ1-3; a weak D match, TRBD1 (6 bases). Trimming shortened V by 4 bases and J by 2 bases, and 22 bases separated the two germline ends. The germline gives CDR1 SGHDT, CDR2 YYEEEE. CDR3 length: 18 residues.

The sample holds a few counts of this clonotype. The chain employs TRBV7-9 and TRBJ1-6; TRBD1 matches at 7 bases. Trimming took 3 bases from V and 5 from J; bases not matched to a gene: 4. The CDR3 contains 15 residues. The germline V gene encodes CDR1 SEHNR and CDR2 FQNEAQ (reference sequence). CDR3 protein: CASSLVGTDNSPLHF. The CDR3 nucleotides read TGTGCCAGCAGCTTGGTAGGGACAGATAATTCACCCCTCCACTTT.

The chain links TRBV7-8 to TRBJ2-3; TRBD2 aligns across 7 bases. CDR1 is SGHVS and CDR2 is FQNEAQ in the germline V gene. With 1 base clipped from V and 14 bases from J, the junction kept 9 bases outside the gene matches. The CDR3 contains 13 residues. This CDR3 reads CASSLVGTGGPYF. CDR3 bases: TGTGCCAGCAGCTTAGTGGGCACGGGGGGACCGTATTTT.

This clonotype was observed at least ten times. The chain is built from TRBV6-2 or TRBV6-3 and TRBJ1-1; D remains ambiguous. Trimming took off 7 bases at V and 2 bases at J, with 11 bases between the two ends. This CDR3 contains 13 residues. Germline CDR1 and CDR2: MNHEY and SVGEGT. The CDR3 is CASIPLENTEAFF. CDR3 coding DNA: TGTGCCAGCATCCCCCTCGAAAACACTGAAGCTTTCTTT.

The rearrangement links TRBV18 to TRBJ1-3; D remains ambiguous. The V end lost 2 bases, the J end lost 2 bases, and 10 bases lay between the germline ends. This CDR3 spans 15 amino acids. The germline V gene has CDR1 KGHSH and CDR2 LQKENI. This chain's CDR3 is CASSPWVNAGNTIYF. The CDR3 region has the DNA TGTGCCAGCTCACCATGGGTCAACGCTGGAAACACCATATATTTT.

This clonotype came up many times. DNA of the CDR3: TGTGCCAGCAGCGCGGGCCCCGGGGCCTACGAGCAGTACTTC. Translation gives CASSAGPGAYEQYF. The chain joins TRBV2 to TRBJ2-7, with D tentatively TRBD2 (5 bases). Trimming left V 6 bases short and J 2 bases short, with 14 bases between. CDR3 length: 14 residues. Germline V gives CDR1 SNHLY, CDR2 FYNNEI.

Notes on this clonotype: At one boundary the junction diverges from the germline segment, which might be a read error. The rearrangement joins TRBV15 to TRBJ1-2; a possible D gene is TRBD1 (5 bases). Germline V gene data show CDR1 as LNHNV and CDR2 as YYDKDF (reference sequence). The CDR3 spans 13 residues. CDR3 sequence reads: CATSRDRGDGDAF. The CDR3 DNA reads TGTGCCACCAGCAGAGATCGAGGGGATGGGGACGCCTTC.

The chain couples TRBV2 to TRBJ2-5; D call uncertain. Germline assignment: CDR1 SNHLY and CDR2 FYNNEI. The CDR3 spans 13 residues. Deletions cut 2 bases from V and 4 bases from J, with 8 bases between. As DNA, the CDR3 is TGTGCCAGCAGTGAAAGTAGGGCAGAGACCCAGTACTTC. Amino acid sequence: CASSESRAETQYF.

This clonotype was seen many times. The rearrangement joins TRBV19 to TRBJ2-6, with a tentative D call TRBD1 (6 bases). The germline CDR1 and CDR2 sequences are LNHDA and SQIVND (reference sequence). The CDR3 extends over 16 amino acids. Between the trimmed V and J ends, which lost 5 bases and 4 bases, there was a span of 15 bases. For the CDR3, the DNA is TGTGCCAGTAGTCCTTTACAGGGTACCGGGGCCAACGTCCTGACTTTC. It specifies CASSPLQGTGANVLTF.

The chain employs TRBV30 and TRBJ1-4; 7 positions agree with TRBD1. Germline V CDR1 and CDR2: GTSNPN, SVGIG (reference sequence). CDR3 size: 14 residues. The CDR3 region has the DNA TGTGCATTAAACCGGGACAGTGATTATGAAAAACTGTTTTTT. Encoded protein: CALNRDSDYEKLFF.

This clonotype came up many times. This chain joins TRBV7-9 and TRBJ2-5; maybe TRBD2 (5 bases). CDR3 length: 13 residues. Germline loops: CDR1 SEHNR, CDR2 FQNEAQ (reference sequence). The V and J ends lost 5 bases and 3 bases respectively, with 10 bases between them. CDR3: CASSHPREETQYF. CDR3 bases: TGTGCCAGCAGCCATCCGCGGGAAGAGACCCAGTACTTC.

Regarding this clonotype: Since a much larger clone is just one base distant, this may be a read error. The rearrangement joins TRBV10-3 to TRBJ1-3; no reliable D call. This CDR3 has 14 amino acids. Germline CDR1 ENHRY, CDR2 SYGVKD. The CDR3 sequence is CASSYVSSGNTIHF. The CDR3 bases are TGTGCCAGCAGTTATGTGAGCTCTGGAAACACCATACATTTT.

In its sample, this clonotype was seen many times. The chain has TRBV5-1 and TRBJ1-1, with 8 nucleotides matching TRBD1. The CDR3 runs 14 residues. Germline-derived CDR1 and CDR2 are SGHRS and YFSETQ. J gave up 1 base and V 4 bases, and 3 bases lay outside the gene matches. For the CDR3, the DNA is TGCGCCAGCAGCATGACAGGGGCGAACACTGAAGCTTTCTTT. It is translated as CASSMTGANTEAFF.

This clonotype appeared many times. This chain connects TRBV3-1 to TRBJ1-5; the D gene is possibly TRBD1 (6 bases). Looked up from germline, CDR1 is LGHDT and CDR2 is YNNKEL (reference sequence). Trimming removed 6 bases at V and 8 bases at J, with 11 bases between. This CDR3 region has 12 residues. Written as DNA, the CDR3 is TGTGCCAGCAGTCCCAGGGGAGAGCCCCAGCATTTT. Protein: CASSPRGEPQHF. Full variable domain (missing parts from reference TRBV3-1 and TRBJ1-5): DTAVSQTPKYLVTQMGNDKSIKCEQNLGHDTMYWYKQDSKKFLKIMFSYNNKELIINETVPNRFSPKSPDKAHLNLHINSLELGDSAVYFCASSPRGEPQHFGDGTRLSIL.

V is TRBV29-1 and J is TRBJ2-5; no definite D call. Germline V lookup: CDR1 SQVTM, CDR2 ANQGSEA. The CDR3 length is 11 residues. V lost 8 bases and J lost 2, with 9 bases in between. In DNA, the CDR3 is TGCAGCTTGGGCAGGCAAGAGACCCAGTACTTC. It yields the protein CSLGRQETQYF.

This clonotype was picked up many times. In DNA form, the CDR3 reads TGTGCCAGCAGCCCCCAACAGTTTGCCGGCTACACCTTC. This encodes CASSPQQFAGYTF. This chain uses TRBV9 with TRBJ1-2; D is uncertain. Germline-derived CDR1 and CDR2 are SGDLS and YYNGEE. The V and J ends lost 4 bases and 8 bases respectively, with 15 bases between them. The CDR3 is made up of 13 amino acids.

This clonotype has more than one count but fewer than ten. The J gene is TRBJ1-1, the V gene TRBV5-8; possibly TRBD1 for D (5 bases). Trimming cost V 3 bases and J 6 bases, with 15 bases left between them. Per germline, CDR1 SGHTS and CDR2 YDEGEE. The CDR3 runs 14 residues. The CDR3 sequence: CASSSSAWGPEAFF. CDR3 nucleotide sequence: TGTGCCAGCAGCTCTTCCGCATGGGGCCCTGAAGCTTTCTTT. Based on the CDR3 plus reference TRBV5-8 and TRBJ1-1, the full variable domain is EAGVTQSPTHLIKTRGQQATLRCSPISGHTSVYWYQQALGLGLQFLLWYDEGEERNRGNFPPRFSGRQFPNYSSELNVNALELEDSALYLCASSSSAWGPEAFFGQGTRLTVV.

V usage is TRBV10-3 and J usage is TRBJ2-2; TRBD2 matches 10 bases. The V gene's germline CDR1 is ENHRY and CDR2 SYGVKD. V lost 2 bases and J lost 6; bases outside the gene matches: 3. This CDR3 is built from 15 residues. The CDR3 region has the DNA TGTGCCATCAGTGAGGGTCTAGCGGGAGCCGGGGAGCTGTTTTTT. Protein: CAISEGLAGAGELFF.